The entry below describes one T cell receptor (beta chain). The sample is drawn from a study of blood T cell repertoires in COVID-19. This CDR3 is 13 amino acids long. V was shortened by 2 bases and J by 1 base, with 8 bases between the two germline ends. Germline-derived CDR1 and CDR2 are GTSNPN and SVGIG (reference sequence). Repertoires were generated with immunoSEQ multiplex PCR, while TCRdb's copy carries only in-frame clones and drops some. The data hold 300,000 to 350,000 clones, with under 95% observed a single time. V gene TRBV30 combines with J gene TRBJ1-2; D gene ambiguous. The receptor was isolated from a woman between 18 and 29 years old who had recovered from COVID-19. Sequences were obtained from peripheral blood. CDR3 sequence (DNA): TGTGCCTGGAGTCAAGACTATAACTATGGCTACACCTTC. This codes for CAWSQDYNYGYTF. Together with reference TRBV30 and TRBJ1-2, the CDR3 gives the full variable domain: SQTIHQWPATLVQPVGSPLSLECTVEGTSNPNLYWYRQAAGRGLQLLFYSVGIGQISSEVPQNLSASRPQDRQFILSSKKLLLSDSGFYLCAWSQDYNYGYTFGSGTRLTVV.